Each of the 30 T cell receptor beta chains below was sequenced from the same sample in a study of blood T cells in healthy people across ages. Sample-barcoded 5' priming and a J-beta primer mix drove a second PCR of about 6 to 11 cycles. MiXCR was run by TCRdb on the 5' RACE reads, yielding one entry per CDR3 protein. Of some 790,000 distinct CDR3 sequences in the sample, around 26% were seen once. The specimen was blood. The receptors derive from a woman of 80 years or more in good health.

This clonotype was recorded once. CDR3 amino acids: CASSSTGDLAYQPQHF. The CDR3 DNA follows: TGTGCCAGCAGTTCGACAGGGGACCTGGCATATCAGCCCCAGCATTTT. J is TRBJ1-5 and V is TRBV28, with TRBD1 identical over 8 bases. The CDR3 contains 16 residues. Germline trimming cut 4 bases from V and 5 bases from J; bases unmatched to any gene: 10. CDR1 MDHEN and CDR2 SYDVKM come from the germline V gene.

The gene calls are TRBV20-1 and TRBJ1-4, with TRBD1 matching 7 bases. The CDR3 is 14 residues long. The ends lost 6 bases at V and 8 bases at J; junction bases unmatched: 12. Germline V gene data show CDR1 as DFQATT and CDR2 as SNEGSKA (reference sequence). As DNA, the CDR3 is TGCAGTGCCACGACCGGGACAGAGCTCGAAAAACTGTTTTTT. Residues: CSATTGTELEKLFF.

This chain joins TRBV6-5 and TRBJ1-4; 9 bases align to TRBD1. Trimming took 6 bases from V and 10 from J; bases not matched to a gene: 12. This CDR3 has 15 residues. Germline-derived CDR1 and CDR2 are MNHEY and SVGAGI. CDR3 in DNA: TGTGCCAGCAGGTTGCTACAGGGGGCTGACGGAAAACTGTTTTTT. Protein: CASRLLQGADGKLFF.

Worth noting for this clonotype: This may stem from a read error, because a much larger clone lies one nucleotide away. A read error is likely, as this CDR3 ends without the conserved phenylalanine or tryptophan. The rearrangement links TRBV28 to TRBJ2-5; 11 nucleotides align to TRBD2. V gave up 5 bases and J gave up 1 base; unmatched junction bases: 3. The V gene's germline CDR1 is MDHEN and CDR2 SYDVKM. This CDR3 spans 15 amino acids. Written as DNA, the CDR3 is TGTGCCAGCAGTCGACTAGCGGGGAGCCAAGAGACCCAGTACTCC. Translating it yields CASSRLAGSQETQYS.

The chain recombines TRBV28 with TRBJ1-5; D is unresolved. With 3 bases removed from V and 0 bases from J, the gap between germline ends came to 9 bases. The CDR3 sequence is 15 residues long. CDR1 is MDHEN and CDR2 is SYDVKM in the germline V gene. The CDR3 reads CASSFAGSSNQPQHF. CDR3 DNA: TGTGCCAGCAGTTTCGCGGGCTCTAGCAATCAGCCCCAGCATTTT.

This clonotype was picked up many times. The chain joins TRBV7-2 to TRBJ2-1; TRBD1 might be the D (5 bases). The CDR3 consists of 16 residues. With 1 base removed from V and 9 bases from J, the gap between germline ends came to 19 bases. Germline V CDR1 and CDR2: SGHTA, FQGNSA. This chain's CDR3 is CASSLVISDTKVEQFF. CDR3 in DNA: TGTGCCAGCAGCTTAGTTATTTCGGACACTAAGGTTGAGCAGTTCTTC.

This clonotype showed up many times. J is TRBJ2-3 and V is TRBV5-1, with TRBD1 matching 8 bases. The CDR3 is 16 residues long. Losses at the gene ends were 0 bases for V and 3 bases for J; bases not matched to a gene: 6. Germline assignment: CDR1 SGHRS and CDR2 YFSETQ. DNA of the CDR3: TGCGCCAGCAGCTTGGGATCTCAGGGGGCAACAGATACGCAGTATTTT. This translates into CASSLGSQGATDTQYF.

Concerning this clonotype itself: Possible read error: a much larger clone is one base away. The chain joins TRBV20-1 to TRBJ2-3, with 11 positions matching TRBD1. This CDR3 region has 17 residues. V trimming: 8 bases; J trimming: 6 bases; junction bases outside the gene matches: 19. Germline assignment: CDR1 DFQATT and CDR2 SNEGSKA (reference sequence). CDR3 DNA: TGCAGTACCACTAAATTAGCCGGGACAGGGGGGTCGGATACGCAGTATTTT. The encoded protein is CSTTKLAGTGGSDTQYF.

The sample holds a few counts of this clonotype. The chain links TRBV11-3 to TRBJ2-5; 7 bases align to TRBD1. CDR3 size: 14 residues. In germline, CDR1 is SGHNT, CDR2 YENEEA. The J segment lost 3 bases and the V segment lost 4 bases, leaving 5 bases of the junction unmatched. The CDR3 spells CASSSEGGEETQYF. As DNA, the CDR3 is TGTGCCAGCAGCTCAGAAGGGGGCGAAGAGACCCAGTACTTC.

This clonotype was observed at least ten times. The chain recombines TRBV7-2 with TRBJ2-5, with 13 bases fitting TRBD2. The J segment lost 4 bases and the V segment lost 4 bases, leaving 6 bases of the junction unmatched. Germline values: CDR1 SGHTA, CDR2 FQGNSA. There are 16 residues in the CDR3. CDR3 sequence: CASSSTSGGQGETQYF. CDR3 nucleotides: TGTGCCAGCAGCTCGACTAGCGGGGGGCAGGGAGAGACCCAGTACTTC.

This clonotype was found many times. The chain carries TRBV11-2 and TRBJ2-1, with 9 bases fitting TRBD2. CDR3 length: 16 amino acids. Per germline, CDR1 SGHAT and CDR2 FQNNGV. J lost 5 bases, V lost 1 base, and 6 bases had no gene match. CDR3 sequence (DNA): TGTGCCAGCAGCTTAGGCGGGGGGGCCTGGGACAATGAGCAGTTCTTC. The encoded protein is CASSLGGGAWDNEQFF.

This clonotype came up once. The V and J genes are TRBV7-9 and TRBJ2-7; 8 nucleotides agree with TRBD1. V trimming: 3 bases; J trimming: 7 bases; junction bases outside the gene matches: 8. The CDR3 has 14 amino acids. Germline V gene lookup returns CDR1 SEHNR and CDR2 FQNEAQ (reference sequence). CDR3 sequence: CASSLGRGLNEQYF. The CDR3 DNA reads TGTGCCAGCAGCTTGGGCAGGGGGCTTAATGAGCAGTACTTC.

The chain recombines TRBV20-1 with TRBJ1-3; 8 bases agree with TRBD1. V shed 2 bases, J shed 0 bases, and the junction held 6 bases outside the gene matches. The CDR3 spans 16 residues. CDR1 is DFQATT, CDR2 SNEGSKA, per germline (reference sequence). CDR3 amino acids: CSARSVDRASGNTIYF. The CDR3 coding sequence is TGCAGTGCTAGAAGCGTGGACAGGGCCTCTGGAAACACCATATATTTT.

There are many counts of this clonotype. This rearrangement joins TRBV6-6 to TRBJ1-1, with 9 positions matching TRBD1. J was trimmed by 3 bases and V by 6 bases; bases with no gene match: 8. Germline V gene data show CDR1 as MNHNY and CDR2 as SVGAGI (reference sequence). The CDR3 runs to 15 residues. The CDR3, as DNA: TGTGCCAGCAGCCCAGACAGGGGGAAGGACACTGAAGCTTTCTTT. Amino acid sequence: CASSPDRGKDTEAFF.

Many counts were recorded for this clonotype. The chain joins TRBV20-1 to TRBJ2-5; D might be TRBD2 (5 bases). Germline CDR1 is DFQATT and CDR2 is SNEGSKA (reference sequence). Between the trimmed V and J ends, which lost 6 bases and 4 bases, there was a span of 15 bases. The CDR3 is made up of 13 amino acids. The DNA for the CDR3 is TGCAGTGCCGTTCAGGAGGACGGAGAGACCCAGTACTTC. This codes for CSAVQEDGETQYF.

The chain links TRBV30 to TRBJ2-7; D may be TRBD2 (7 bases). In germline, CDR1 is GTSNPN, CDR2 SVGIG (reference sequence). This CDR3 has 13 residues. Between the trimmed V and J ends, which lost 5 bases and 2 bases, there was a span of 13 bases. In DNA form, the CDR3 reads TGTGCCTGGGCGAAAGGGGGGGCCTACGAGCAGTACTTC. This codes for CAWAKGGAYEQYF.

Worth noting for this clonotype: A much larger clone lies a single base off, so this may be a read error. The V and J genes are TRBV10-1 and TRBJ2-1; no firm D call. CDR3 length: 14 residues. CDR1 and CDR2 (germline): WNHNN, SYGVQD (reference sequence). The CDR3: CASSDRVTYSEQFF. Here the CDR3 DNA reads TGCGCCAGCAGTGATAGGGTAACCTACAGTGAGCAGTTCTTC.

In its sample, this clonotype was seen many times. The chain links TRBV3-1 to TRBJ2-5; 8 nucleotides align to TRBD1. The CDR3 is made up of 14 amino acids. Germline CDR1 and CDR2: LGHDT and YNNKEL (reference sequence). The trim removed 5 bases at V and 4 bases at J, leaving 6 bases unmatched. CDR3 region: CASSSSDRGETQYF. Written as DNA, the CDR3 is TGTGCCAGCAGCTCATCCGACAGGGGAGAGACCCAGTACTTC.

Note on this clonotype: This clone may be a read error of a much larger clone one base away. CDR3 region: CASSGWVGGGYTF. DNA for the CDR3: TGTGCCAGCAGCGGTTGGGTAGGAGGTGGCTACACCTTC. The chain couples TRBV28 to TRBJ1-2, with unresolved D. This CDR3 has 13 residues. Germline lookup yields CDR1 MDHEN and CDR2 SYDVKM. V was clipped by 6 bases and J by 7 bases, with 15 bases between them.

To note about this clonotype: This may arise from a read error, as a much more abundant clone is one base away. The chain couples TRBV7-2 to TRBJ2-1; TRBD2 is a possible D gene (6 bases). Germline assignment: CDR1 SGHTA and CDR2 FQGNSA. The V and J ends lost 2 bases and 9 bases respectively, with 8 bases between them. The CDR3 is made up of 12 amino acids. The CDR3 sequence: CASSLMGGEQFF. CDR3 DNA: TGTGCCAGCAGCTTAATGGGGGGTGAGCAGTTCTTC.

The DNA for the CDR3 is TGTGCCAGCAGCTTAGTGTCGGAGCTAATCAATCAGCCCCAGCATTTT. Protein sequence: CASSLVSELINQPQHF. The chain is built from TRBV7-9 and TRBJ1-5; D unresolved. Trimming removed 1 base from V and 3 bases from J, with 13 bases in between. The CDR3 spans 16 residues. Germline V lookup: CDR1 SEHNR, CDR2 FQNEAQ (reference sequence).

This clonotype occurred many times. The chain uses TRBV11-2 and TRBJ2-5; TRBD2 matches 8 bases. Germline lookup yields CDR1 SGHAT and CDR2 FQNNGV. Trimming took 6 bases from V and 2 from J; bases not matched to a gene: 11. The CDR3 runs to 16 residues. CDR3 amino acids: CASSWGGGGSQETQYF. CDR3 DNA: TGTGCCAGCAGTTGGGGGGGCGGGGGGTCTCAAGAGACCCAGTACTTC.

This clonotype occurred many times. The J gene is TRBJ2-7, the V gene TRBV5-4; D gene uncertain. The V gene lost 1 base and the J gene lost 2 bases, with 10 bases spanning the gap. This CDR3 is built from 14 residues. Per germline, CDR1 SGHNT and CDR2 YYREEE (reference sequence). The CDR3 region is CASSLSSIPYEQYF. The CDR3 DNA follows: TGTGCCAGCAGCTTGTCATCCATCCCCTACGAGCAGTACTTC.

This clonotype has ten or more counts. The rearrangement joins TRBV5-1 to TRBJ1-2; the D is unclear. Trimming pared 1 base from V and 5 bases from J, leaving 9 bases between. The CDR3 has 13 amino acids. Per germline, CDR1 SGHRS and CDR2 YFSETQ. CDR3 DNA: TGCGCCAGCAGCTTGTCAAGGTCATATGGCTACACCTTC. Amino acid sequence: CASSLSRSYGYTF.

This clonotype was recorded a few times. The rearrangement joins TRBV20-1 to TRBJ2-2; 14 bases are shared with TRBD2. The ends lost 0 bases at V and 2 bases at J; junction bases unmatched: 5. This CDR3 contains 18 residues. From germline, CDR1 is DFQATT and CDR2 SNEGSKA (reference sequence). The CDR3 DNA is TGCAGTGCTAGAGAAGGGACTAGCGGGGGCCTTAACACCGGGGAGCTGTTTTTT. It codes for CSAREGTSGGLNTGELFF.

In its sample, this clonotype was seen many times. The CDR3 reads CASSLYRGQNEQFF. In nucleotides, the CDR3 is TGTGCCAGCAGCTTATACAGGGGGCAGAATGAGCAGTTCTTC. The chain joins TRBV9 to TRBJ2-1; TRBD1 agrees at 9 bases. Per the germline V gene, CDR1 is SGDLS and CDR2 is YYNGEE. The CDR3 totals 14 residues. V lost 4 bases to trimming and J lost 7 bases; unmatched junction nucleotides: 6.

This clonotype appeared many times. The J gene is TRBJ2-3, the V gene TRBV6-1; TRBD1 is a possible D gene (6 bases). With 10 bases removed from V and 2 bases from J, the gap between germline ends came to 19 bases. This CDR3 comprises 15 residues. The germline CDR1 and CDR2 sequences are MNHNS and SASEGT. The CDR3, as DNA: TGTGCCACCCGACAGGCCCAGAGCCTCACAGATACGCAGTATTTT. It is translated as CATRQAQSLTDTQYF.

The chain couples TRBV12-3 or TRBV12-4 to TRBJ1-5; D is uncertain. V lost 2 bases and J 5 bases, leaving 7 bases between the germline ends. The CDR3 spans 13 residues. The CDR3 protein is CASSLNGDQPQHF. For the CDR3, the DNA is TGTGCCAGCAGTTTAAACGGGGATCAGCCCCAGCATTTT.

This clonotype has a handful of counts. The V and J genes are TRBV20-1 and TRBJ2-5; 13 bases fit TRBD2. This CDR3 region has 15 residues. Germline lookup yields CDR1 DFQATT and CDR2 SNEGSKA (reference sequence). V shed 1 base, J shed 3 bases, and the junction held 2 bases outside the gene matches. For the CDR3, the DNA is TGCAGTGCTAGAGTAGGGACTAGCGGGAAAGAGACCCAGTACTTC. Its protein product is CSARVGTSGKETQYF.

This clonotype came up many times. V gene TRBV10-3 combines with J gene TRBJ2-7, with TRBD2 as a possible D gene (5 bases). Germline values: CDR1 ENHRY, CDR2 SYGVKD. V lost 3 bases to trimming and J lost 3 bases, with 15 bases between them. This CDR3 contains 15 residues. The CDR3 spells CAISDLLVPYYEQYF. The DNA of the CDR3 is TGTGCCATCAGTGATTTACTAGTCCCCTACTACGAGCAGTACTTC.